This T cell receptor beta chain was found in a study of Graves' ophthalmopathy and Graves' hyperthyroidism (dated by TCRdb to the late 2010s). About the study as a whole: Peripheral blood was collected before any treatment was given, at the time of initial diagnosis. The independent validation cohort included 18 to 20 hyperthyroidism patients plus 17 patients who later progressed from hyperthyroidism to ophthalmopathy. Following sample collection, hyperthyroidism patients were given methimazole at a starting dose of 30 mg daily, and ophthalmopathy patients were given high-dose intravenous methylprednisolone. To tell Graves' ophthalmopathy apart from Graves' hyperthyroidism, and to predict which patients would progress to ophthalmopathy, the study relied on TCR beta repertoire signatures. In six hyperthyroidism patients, the T-cell repertoire of thyroid tissue was compared with the T-cell repertoire of blood. To explore V-J signatures distinguishing ophthalmopathy from hyperthyroidism, a discovery set of more than 95 patients (43 ophthalmopathy, roughly 60 stable hyperthyroidism) was enrolled. For training and testing, the 100 or so patients in the discovery cohort were randomly divided in a 7:3 ratio. In total, some 140 blood samples were TCR-sequenced: approximately 40 ophthalmopathy, some 75 hyperthyroidism and around 17 hyperthyroidism-to-ophthalmopathy patients.

A patient counted as having stable hyperthyroidism if there was no progression to ophthalmopathy within 18 months of follow-up. Hyperthyroidism patients were newly diagnosed, were aged 18 to 65 years, and had a disease duration under 2 months. Anyone with other autoimmune diseases, uncontrolled infections, pregnancy or lactation was excluded from the study. Diagnosis relied on clinical symptoms, serum thyroxine, TRAb, thyroid ultrasound and orbital computed tomography. Ficoll-Paque density gradient centrifugation was used to isolate PBMCs from about 10 ml of fresh peripheral blood. Trizol reagent was used to extract the total RNA, and its quality was then checked on an Agilent 2100 Bioanalyzer. There are many counts of this clonotype. This clone's antigen is unknown. Sequence at one end of the junction differs from germline and may be a read error. For repertoire sequencing, the TCR beta CDR3 regions were amplified from RNA transcripts. The first round of RT-PCR was done with HTBI primers and the Qiagen OneStep RT-PCR kit, and was followed by a second round of multiplex PCR, then size selection and purification. Libraries were sequenced on an Illumina HiSeq2000 using paired-end 100 bp reads. The study's own analysis went as follows. SOAPnuke was used for read processing, and reads with adapters, uncalled bases, a mean Phred below 15, or no exact constant-primer or identifier match were discarded. COPE v1.2.5 was used to merge the high-quality paired reads. Unique nucleotide sequences were defined as clonotypes and aligned to IMGT TRB V, D and J references using MiTCR v1.1. Analysis was restricted to V-J combinations with a frequency above 0.0001, which covered approximately 99% of repertoires. A TCR clonal expansion and chaos score per V-J combination was defined as the ratio of F50 clonal expansion to chaos observed in the TCRdist matrix. Welch's t-statistics and random forest were used to narrow the features down to approximately twelve V-J combinations, which were then fed into a naive Bayes classifier. The Morisita-Horn index was used to measure how similar the thyroid and blood repertoires were. Starting from the raw public reads, TCRdb applied fastp trimming at Q25, assembled clones with MiXCR and retained in-frame beta chains. Identical CDR3 protein sequences are pooled into one entry, listed with their most common genes and DNA. For this entry, the V and J calls and clone size follow TCRdb and not the study's own pipeline. The sample yields hundreds of thousands of distinct CDR3 sequences; around 20% were counted once. The top ten clones comprise around 3.2% of the sample.

The CDR3 numbers 14 residues from cysteine through phenylalanine. CDR3 DNA only is kept here, 42 bases in frame from base 1. Broader findings and caveats from the paper: Ophthalmopathy was separated from stable hyperthyroidism by the 13-signature model with just under 90% sensitivity and 81% to 84% specificity in cross-validation and with 80%/75% in the test set. In validation, the model predicted ophthalmopathy progression with 55% to 71% sensitivity and 72.22% specificity; approximately 12 predicted patients were CT-confirmed with GO in a median of approximately six months. Most of the expanded thyroid clonotypes with a frequency above 0.001 were also detected in blood, and it was suggested that the thyroid immune response may be reflected by blood repertoires. No statistical method was used to set the sample size in advance, and the investigators knew which group each participant was assigned to.

Sequencing input: peripheral blood. The clonotype was recovered from a woman under 30 with stable Graves' hyperthyroidism. Donor details come from another sample of the same person, matched by shared clones. The rearrangement combines TRBV12-3 or TRBV12-4 with TRBJ2-7, with 9 bases matching TRBD2. CDR3 loop: CASSIAGVPYEQYF. The DNA is TGTGCCAGCAGTATAGCGGGAGTCCCGTACGAGCAGTACTTC.